One T cell receptor beta chain is described in this entry. The antigen remains undetermined. The sample comes from a study of T cell responses to AZD1222 COVID-19 vaccine. General study points: Unmutated variant regions are reportedly targeted by nearly half of spike-specific TCRs. Donors were largely white British and mainly female; clonal diversity was possibly underestimated. Two AZD1222 administrations were followed by greater Spike-specific TCR breadth and depth.

Germline CDR1 is SGHRS and CDR2 is YFSETQ. V shed 1 base, J shed 0 bases, and the junction held 14 bases outside the gene matches. This CDR3 spans 19 amino acids. Sequencing used immunoSEQ multiplex PCR; TCRdb keeps in-frame clones, though not all of them. This sample yields 130,000 or so clones, of which about 93% are seen a single time; about 0.91% belongs to the top ten. The sequence was collected from an adult in good health. This chain joins TRBV5-1 and TRBJ1-1, with TRBD1 matching 8 bases. The source material was peripheral blood, sampled on day 0 of AZD1222 vaccination. DNA for the CDR3: TGCGCCAGCAGCTTGTTTGGGCGGTTGGACAGGGAATTGAACACTGAAGCTTTCTTT. This translates into CASSLFGRLDRELNTEAFF.